This T cell receptor beta chain was recorded in a study of tumor-infiltrating lymphocytes in localized non-small cell lung cancer (dated by TCRdb to about 2021). About the full investigation: The cohort included patients whose samples were collected after neoadjuvant chemotherapy, as well as both smokers and never-smokers and several histologies. From each patient came resected tumor tissue plus uninvolved lung tissue from that same patient, and the uninvolved lung tissue was described as non-adjacent to the tumor. Alongside flow cytometry, multiplex immunofluorescence, RNA-seq, exome sequencing and proteomics, TCR sequencing was applied to the same patients as one of several integrated assays. The overall ICON cohort was composed of 150 or so surgical patients with localized non-small cell lung cancer whose tumors were resected. The paired tumor versus uninvolved lung comparison of immunoSEQ T-cell fraction included some 50 patients. Broader findings and caveats from the paper: Because different pieces of the same tissue were used for different assays, technical variation could not be separated from intratumor heterogeneity. Because assay coverage varied across patients depending on available tissue quantity, TCR sequencing was performed for only a subset of the cohort. Consistent with immunofluorescence CD3 counts, TCRbeta sequencing supported greater T cell infiltration in tumors than in uninvolved lung tissue. The TCR-derived T-cell fraction showed no difference between the flow cytometry-defined immunotypes IM1 (good prognosis) and IM2 (poor prognosis).

At the junction V is shortened by 5 bases and J by 6 bases; bases outside the gene matches: 6. CDR3 length: 13 amino acids, cysteine to phenylalanine. The retained sequence is limited to the CDR3, 39 bases, with the frame set at the first base. The germline V gene (reference sequence) specifies GTSNPN as CDR1 and SVGIG as CDR2. Concerning this clone itself: The antigen this receptor binds is unknown. Base qualities are not recorded, but no much larger clone differs from it by a single base.

The first patient joined ICON in the first half of 2016, and enrollment wrapped up when the last patient was enrolled in September 2018. Fresh tumor and matched uninvolved tissue for in-depth immune analyses, including TCR sequencing, were collected from a subcohort of 76 patients. DNA isolated from bulk tissue, without cell sorting, was used for TCR sequencing. The immunoSEQ assay used for TCR sequencing gave the T-cell fraction in both tumor and uninvolved lung tissue. Per the source publication's procedure: For survival analysis, patients were divided into high (upper tertile) and low (lower two tertiles) T-cell fraction groups, which were compared by log-rank test. Paired tumor versus uninvolved lung differences in T-cell fraction were tested with a signed-rank test. The clones in this table, taken by TCRdb from immuneACCESS, are in-frame only. Not every clone is retained; where verified, under half of the shortfall comes from an unresolved V gene, and the cause of the rest is unknown. That table gives V, J and clone size, and the DNA gave D and trimming. This sample holds 15,000 or so clones; approximately 83% were observed only once. Around 3.6% of the sample belongs to the ten largest clones.

The V and J genes are TRBV30 and TRBJ2-1, with 8 bases aligning to TRBD2. Sequencing was carried out using uninvolved lung tissue not adjacent to the tumor. The TCR was taken from a human donor with non-small cell lung cancer. The nucleotide sequence is TGTGCCTGGGAACTAGCGGAAGGCAATGAGCAGTTCTTC. The encoded protein is CAWELAEGNEQFF.